This T cell receptor (beta chain) was sequenced during a study of CD8 T cells in Susac syndrome. This CDR3 is built from 16 residues. The V end lost 0 bases, the J end lost 0 bases, and 12 bases lay between the germline ends. In germline, CDR1 is SNHLY, CDR2 FYNNEI. In its sample, this clonotype was seen a few times. Random hexamers served to reverse transcribe roughly 0.45 to 1 ug RNA. TCRdb analysed the immunoSEQ multiplex PCR reads with MiXCR anew, one entry per CDR3 protein. The sample consists of under 550,000 distinct CDR3 sequences, around 85% of them appearing once. The rearrangement links TRBV2 to TRBJ2-7; D is undetermined. What was sequenced was CD8+ T cells from PBMCs. The receptor comes from a human donor with multiple sclerosis. CDR3 protein: CASSEATGYNSYEQYF. CDR3 in DNA: TGTGCCAGCAGTGAAGCTACGGGCTATAACTCCTACGAGCAGTACTTC.